The 3 T cell receptor beta chains given below trace back to one sample, sequenced in a study of blood T cell repertoires in COVID-19. Generated by immunoSEQ multiplex PCR, the TCRdb table keeps only in-frame clones and is missing some. The sample carries under 60,000 clones, over 85% recorded once. What was sequenced was peripheral blood. The source of these receptors is a woman older than 75 with acute or convalescent COVID-19.

This sequence joins TRBV27 and TRBJ1-2; weak D call: TRBD1 (6 bases). CDR1 and CDR2 from the germline V gene are MNHEY and SMNVEV (reference sequence). Trimming removed 6 bases at V and 1 base at J, with 15 bases between. The length of the CDR3 is 15 residues. This CDR3 reads CASRVQGGNNYGYTF. The CDR3 coding sequence is TGTGCCAGCAGGGTCCAAGGGGGAAATAACTATGGCTACACCTTC.

The rearrangement uses TRBV10-1 and TRBJ2-7, with 10 bases identical to TRBD1. The CDR3 runs to 16 residues. V was clipped by 8 bases and J by 1 base; unmatched bases: 11. Germline values: CDR1 WNHNN, CDR2 SYGVQD (reference sequence). The CDR3 DNA sequence: TGCGCCAGCCCGGCCGGGACAGGGGATTGGTCCTACGAGCAGTACGTC. This translates into CASPAGTGDWSYEQYV.

This chain links TRBV28 with TRBJ2-3; D perhaps matches TRBD1 (7 bases). This CDR3 is 16 amino acids long. Trimming stripped 3 bases from V and 5 bases from J, with 18 bases between. Germline V gene data show CDR1 as MDHEN and CDR2 as SYDVKM. CDR3 residues: CASSLRDSRRLDTQYF. The DNA of the CDR3 is TGTGCCAGCAGTTTGCGGGACAGCAGACGGTTAGATACGCAGTATTTT. Together with reference TRBV28 and TRBJ2-3, the CDR3 gives the full variable domain: DVKVTQSSRYLVKRTGEKVFLECVQDMDHENMFWYRQDPGLGLRLIYFSYDVKMKEKGDIPEGYSVSREKKERFSLILESASTNQTSMYLCASSLRDSRRLDTQYFGPGTRLTVL.